The 30 T cell receptor beta chains reported below all come from one sample, sequenced in a study of shared clonotypes between healthy human individuals. The assay was immunoSEQ multiplex PCR, and TCRdb's table has in-frame clones only and misses some. The sample includes fewer than 600,000 clones, 75% to 80% of them seen just once. The sequencing input was PBMCs. These receptors were collected from a woman aged 40 to 50 in good health. Some clones in this sample may be carry-over from other donors' samples.

The rearrangement links TRBV5-5 to TRBJ2-5; 9 nucleotides match TRBD2. V lost 4 bases to trimming and J lost 5 bases; unmatched junction nucleotides: 12. The CDR3 is made up of 16 amino acids. CDR1 SGHKS and CDR2 YYEKEE come from the germline V gene (reference sequence). As DNA, the CDR3 is TGTGCCAGCAGCCTGCCCTTAGCGGGAGCCGGGGAGACCCAGTACTTC. Translated, it gives CASSLPLAGAGETQYF. Combining the CDR3 with reference TRBV5-5 and TRBJ2-5 gives the whole variable domain DAGVTQSPTHLIKTRGQQVTLRCSPISGHKSVSWYQQVLGQGPQFIFQYYEKEERGRGNFPDRFSARQFPNYSSELNVNALLLGDSALYLCASSLPLAGAGETQYFGPGTRLLVL.

In the case of this clone: The same CDR3 arises from other DNA sequences in this sample as well. V is TRBV7-7 and J is TRBJ2-1; D remains ambiguous. In germline, CDR1 is SSHAT, CDR2 FNYEAQ (reference sequence). CDR3 length: 13 amino acids. V was clipped by 1 base and J by 5 bases, with 6 bases between them. The CDR3 coding sequence is TGTGCCAGCAGCTTAGACAGCCACAATGAGCAGTTCTTC. Its protein is CASSLDSHNEQFF.

V is TRBV15 and J is TRBJ1-1; perhaps TRBD1 as D (5 bases). V gave up 1 base and J gave up 0 bases, with 15 bases separating them. CDR3 size: 17 residues. Germline loops: CDR1 LNHNV, CDR2 YYDKDF (reference sequence). The CDR3 DNA reads as TGTGCCACCAGCAGAGTCCGCTCCCGGGGACTGAACACTGAAGCTTTCTTT. This encodes CATSRVRSRGLNTEAFF.

The chain recombines TRBV11-1 with TRBJ2-7; D not resolved. The V gene lost 0 bases and the J gene lost 3 bases, with 9 bases spanning the gap. CDR1 and CDR2 (germline): SGHAT, FQDESV (reference sequence). The CDR3 covers 14 residues. As DNA, the CDR3 is TGTGCCAGCAGCTTAGCCCCGGCCCTCTACGAGCAGTACTTC. As protein: CASSLAPALYEQYF. The entire variable domain, with the rest obtained from reference TRBV11-1 and TRBJ2-7, is as follows: EAEVAQSPRYKITEKSQAVAFWCDPISGHATLYWYRQILGQGPELLVQFQDESVVDDSQLPKDRFSAERLKGVDSTLKIQPAELGDSAMYLCASSLAPALYEQYFGPGTRLTVT.

In regard to this clone: This likely came from a read error, as a far larger clone is one base away. This chain links TRBV9 with TRBJ2-3; 11 bases agree with TRBD2. The trim removed 1 base at V and 0 bases at J, leaving 1 base unmatched. The germline V gene has CDR1 SGDLS and CDR2 YYNGEE. The CDR3 runs to 16 residues. The CDR3 spells CASSVRTSGSTDTQYF. The CDR3 coding sequence is TGTGCCAGCAGCGTACGGACTAGCGGGAGCACAGATACGCAGTATTTT. The entire variable domain, with the rest obtained from reference TRBV9 and TRBJ2-3, is as follows: DSGVTQTPKHLITATGQRVTLRCSPRSGDLSVYWYQQSLDQGLQFLIQYYNGEERAKGNILERFSAQQFPDLHSELNLSSLELGDSALYFCASSVRTSGSTDTQYFGPGTRLTVL.

The CDR3 DNA reads as TGCAGTGCTAACGACTGGGAAGCTTTCTTT. This encodes CSANDWEAFF. This sequence joins TRBV20-1 and TRBJ1-1; the D is unclear. The length of the CDR3 is 10 residues. The germline gives CDR1 DFQATT, CDR2 SNEGSKA (reference sequence). Trimming took 4 bases from V and 8 from J, leaving 8 bases between them.

Here the CDR3 DNA reads TGTGCCAGTAGTCCACGTGGGGGGGCGGTCAATCAGCCCCAGCATTTT. This gives the protein CASSPRGGAVNQPQHF. The chain joins TRBV19 to TRBJ1-5; weak D call: TRBD1 (6 bases). Deletions cut 5 bases from V and 3 bases from J, with 17 bases between. CDR1 and CDR2 (germline): LNHDA, SQIVND (reference sequence). CDR3 size: 16 residues.

A remark on this clone: A single base separates this from a much larger clone, so it may be a read error. V is TRBV6-1 and J is TRBJ2-4, with D possibly being TRBD1 or TRBD2 (6 bases each). CDR3 length: 16 amino acids. Germline CDR1 reads MNHNS; CDR2 reads SASEGT. V dropped 3 bases and J dropped 4 bases, with 16 bases sitting between them. CDR3: CASSDEGGTKKNIQYF. CDR3 nucleotides: TGTGCCAGCAGTGACGAGGGGGGCACCAAAAAAAACATTCAGTACTTC.

The table lists this clone with a few counts. The rearrangement joins TRBV7-9 to TRBJ2-5, with D possibly being TRBD1 (7 bases). Germline V gene lookup returns CDR1 SEHNR and CDR2 FQNEAQ (reference sequence). This CDR3 is 14 amino acids long. The V and J ends lost 6 bases and 4 bases respectively, with 15 bases between them. Here the CDR3 reads CASRPGGMSETQYF. The CDR3 nucleotides read TGTGCCAGCAGGCCAGGGGGGATGTCAGAGACCCAGTACTTC. Variable domain in full (rest from reference TRBV7-9 and TRBJ2-5): DTGVSQNPRHKITKRGQNVTFRCDPISEHNRLYWYRQTLGQGPEFLTYFQNEAQLEKSRLLSDRFSAERPKGSFSTLEIQRTEQGDSAMYLCASRPGGMSETQYFGPGTRLLVL.

The CDR3 DNA reads TGTGCCAGCAGCTCCGGACTGGGGAGGGTAGCGGCTTACAATGAGCAGTTCTTC. As protein: CASSSGLGRVAAYNEQFF. J is TRBJ2-1 and V is TRBV7-9; 7 bases fit TRBD2. Trimming cost V 4 bases and J 4 bases; bases outside gene matches: 16. The length of the CDR3 is 18 residues. Germline loops: CDR1 SEHNR, CDR2 FQNEAQ (reference sequence).

The rearrangement uses TRBV2 and TRBJ2-7; D remains ambiguous. Germline loops: CDR1 SNHLY, CDR2 FYNNEI. V lost 6 bases and J 2 bases, leaving 11 bases between the germline ends. This CDR3 region has 13 residues. CDR3 bases: TGTGCCAGCAGCCAGGACGTAGCCTACGAGCAGTACTTC. Its protein is CASSQDVAYEQYF.

The J gene is TRBJ2-1, the V gene TRBV9; no definite D call. Germline loops: CDR1 SGDLS, CDR2 YYNGEE. The CDR3 loop spans 16 amino acids. V was shortened by 0 bases and J by 5 bases, with 15 bases between the two germline ends. The CDR3 spells CASSVASALMDNEQFF. As DNA, the CDR3 is TGTGCCAGCAGCGTAGCGAGTGCCCTGATGGACAATGAGCAGTTCTTC.

This clone was seen only a few times. The germline gene is not matched at one end of the junction; a read error may be the cause. This chain joins TRBV10-1 and TRBJ2-1; D ambiguous. The CDR3 is made up of 13 amino acids. The germline V gene has CDR1 WNHNN and CDR2 SYGVQD (reference sequence). CDR3: CASRECRINEQFF. Here the CDR3 DNA reads TGCGCCAGCAGAGAGTGTCGGATCAATGAGCAGTTCTTC.

This chain joins TRBV6-4 and TRBJ2-1; D might be TRBD2 (6 bases). CDR1 and CDR2 (germline): MRHNA, SNTAGT. The V end lost 6 bases, the J end lost 0 bases, and 24 bases lay between the germline ends. This CDR3 is 19 amino acids long. The CDR3 region has the DNA TGTGCCAGCAGGGAGGGGCTCTTGCACAGGCGAAGCTCCTACAATGAGCAGTTCTTC. Translation gives CASREGLLHRRSSYNEQFF.

J is TRBJ2-2 and V is TRBV4-1, with a tentative D call TRBD2 (6 bases). The CDR3 runs 19 residues. Trimming removed 0 bases from V and 1 base from J, with 18 bases in between. The germline CDR1 and CDR2 sequences are MGHRA and YSYEKL. CDR3 DNA sequence: TGCGCCAGCAGCCAAGATAGGAGGGCGCGGCTCAAGAACACCGGGGAGCTGTTTTTT. Encoded protein: CASSQDRRARLKNTGELFF.

Concerning this clone itself: Other DNA sequences in the sample encode the same CDR3. The chain uses TRBV29-1 and TRBJ2-2; D is perhaps TRBD2 (6 bases). The CDR3 contains 14 residues. Germline V gene sequence: CDR1 SQVTM, CDR2 ANQGSEA. Trimming cost V 4 bases and J 1 base, with 10 bases left between them. The CDR3 region has the DNA TGCAGCGTTGGGGTTAGCGGGAACACCGGGGAGCTGTTTTTT. It specifies CSVGVSGNTGELFF.

The rearrangement uses TRBV11-3 and TRBJ2-1, with D perhaps matching TRBD1 (6 bases). Germline assignment: CDR1 SGHNT and CDR2 YENEEA. The CDR3 sequence is 12 residues long. The V gene lost 5 bases and the J gene lost 10 bases, with 12 bases spanning the gap. The CDR3 nucleotides are TGTGCCAGCAGCCGGGGACAAGGAGAGCAGTTCTTC. This codes for CASSRGQGEQFF.

This clone was counted many times. The rearrangement links TRBV28 to TRBJ2-1; TRBD2 aligns across 12 bases. The germline V gene has CDR1 MDHEN and CDR2 SYDVKM. This CDR3 spans 17 amino acids. V trimming: 0 bases; J trimming: 9 bases; junction bases outside the gene matches: 9. The DNA of the CDR3 is TGTGCCAGCAGTTTATGGTCTCTAGCGGGAGGGCCGGGTGAGCAGTTCTTC. This translates into CASSLWSLAGGPGEQFF.

With regard to this clone: Other nucleotide sequences from this sample produce the same CDR3. V and J are TRBV7-2 and TRBJ1-5; 10 bases agree with TRBD1. This CDR3 region has 15 residues. Germline V gene lookup returns CDR1 SGHTA and CDR2 FQGNSA. V trimming: 5 bases; J trimming: 2 bases; junction bases outside the gene matches: 3. Written as DNA, the CDR3 is TGTGCCAGCAGCCCCGGACAGGGGGGCAATCAGCCCCAGCATTTT. Its translation: CASSPGQGGNQPQHF.

This clone has only one observation. The chain recombines TRBV9 with TRBJ2-1; D is unclear. The germline gives CDR1 SGDLS, CDR2 YYNGEE. Trimming took 3 bases from V and 5 from J, leaving 12 bases between them. This CDR3 is 14 amino acids long. CDR3 nucleotides: TGTGCCAGCAGCGCGGGCGGTACGCACAATGAGCAGTTCTTC. Protein product: CASSAGGTHNEQFF.

This clone was counted only a few times. CDR3 residues: CASSSARQHHRGTQYF. In DNA form, the CDR3 reads TGTGCCAGCAGCTCAGCAAGACAGCACCACAGGGGGACCCAGTACTTC. The V and J genes are TRBV28 and TRBJ2-5; 7 bases map to TRBD1. From germline, CDR1 is MDHEN and CDR2 SYDVKM. The trim removed 6 bases at V and 7 bases at J, leaving 17 bases unmatched. The CDR3 consists of 16 residues. Looking up the rest from reference TRBV28 and TRBJ2-5 gives the full variable domain: DVKVTQSSRYLVKRTGEKVFLECVQDMDHENMFWYRQDPGLGLRLIYFSYDVKMKEKGDIPEGYSVSREKKERFSLILESASTNQTSMYLCASSSARQHHRGTQYFGPGTRLLVL.

V usage is TRBV5-1 and J usage is TRBJ1-1; D might be TRBD1 (5 bases). Deletions cut 5 bases from V and 5 bases from J, with 16 bases between. Germline V CDR1 and CDR2: SGHRS, YFSETQ. The CDR3 is 14 amino acids. For the CDR3, the DNA is TGCGCCAGCAGGTTGACAGTAGGGTTGACTGAAGCTTTCTTT. This sequence encodes CASRLTVGLTEAFF.

The gene calls are TRBV30 and TRBJ2-5, with D unclear. Trimming took off 0 bases at V and 5 bases at J, with 10 bases between the two ends. CDR3 length: 13 amino acids. Germline lookup yields CDR1 GTSNPN and CDR2 SVGIG (reference sequence). The CDR3 loop is CAWSVGSGETQYF. The CDR3 bases are TGTGCCTGGAGTGTGGGTAGTGGGGAGACCCAGTACTTC.

V and J are TRBV28 and TRBJ1-3; no definite D call. V lost 3 bases, J lost 3 bases, and 9 bases lay in between. CDR1 is MDHEN, CDR2 SYDVKM, per germline. The CDR3 runs 14 residues. The CDR3 protein is CASSFLLFGNTIYF. DNA for the CDR3: TGTGCCAGCAGTTTTTTGCTCTTTGGAAACACCATATATTTT. The complete variable domain, with remaining parts taken from reference TRBV28 and TRBJ1-3, reads DVKVTQSSRYLVKRTGEKVFLECVQDMDHENMFWYRQDPGLGLRLIYFSYDVKMKEKGDIPEGYSVSREKKERFSLILESASTNQTSMYLCASSFLLFGNTIYFGEGSWLTVV.

Only one count was recorded for this clone. Since a much larger clone is just one base distant, this may be a read error. The chain uses TRBV28 and TRBJ2-7; TRBD1 matches 12 bases. CDR3 length: 18 amino acids. Looked up from germline, CDR1 is MDHEN and CDR2 is SYDVKM. V shed 3 bases and J 2 bases; nucleotides not matched to a gene: 11. The CDR3 nucleotides are TGTGCCAGCAGTTTCCGGGGACAGGGGGCTAGCGGGACCTACGAGCAGTACTTC. Its protein is CASSFRGQGASGTYEQYF. The variable domain in full, completed from reference TRBV28 and TRBJ2-7, reads DVKVTQSSRYLVKRTGEKVFLECVQDMDHENMFWYRQDPGLGLRLIYFSYDVKMKEKGDIPEGYSVSREKKERFSLILESASTNQTSMYLCASSFRGQGASGTYEQYFGPGTRLTVT.

This clone was counted a few times. J is TRBJ2-5 and V is TRBV30; no reliable D call. In germline, CDR1 is GTSNPN, CDR2 SVGIG (reference sequence). The CDR3 contains 14 residues. Trimming removed 0 bases at V and 9 bases at J, with 17 bases between. The CDR3 DNA follows: TGTGCCTGGAGTGTACTCGGCGACGGTGGGGCCCAGTACTTC. This codes for CAWSVLGDGGAQYF.

With regard to this clone: A read error is likely here: a far larger clone is one base away. The rearrangement joins TRBV5-6 to TRBJ1-2; D is uncertain. Per the germline V gene, CDR1 is SGHDT and CDR2 is YYEEEE. V was clipped by 0 bases and J by 7 bases, with 13 bases between them. CDR3 length: 14 residues. Here the CDR3 reads CASSLDPGWSGYTF. CDR3 coding DNA: TGTGCCAGCAGCTTGGACCCGGGTTGGAGTGGCTACACCTTC.

The chain has TRBV2 and TRBJ2-1; 8 positions match TRBD2. The CDR3 runs to 14 residues. The germline V gene has CDR1 SNHLY and CDR2 FYNNEI. V dropped 4 bases and J dropped 9; count of bases not matched to a gene: 8. CDR3 sequence reads: CASSVKRERGEQFF. The CDR3 bases are TGTGCCAGCAGTGTTAAGCGGGAGAGGGGTGAGCAGTTCTTC.

The rearrangement uses TRBV25-1 and TRBJ2-7, with a weak D call TRBD1 (6 bases). V was shortened by 2 bases and J by 1 base, with 12 bases between the two germline ends. The CDR3 sequence is 15 residues long. The germline V gene has CDR1 MGHDK and CDR2 SYGVNS. CDR3 sequence (DNA): TGTGCCAGCAGTGAACAGGGAACAGGGTCCTACGAGCAGTACTTC. This gives the protein CASSEQGTGSYEQYF.

The genes are TRBV19 and TRBJ2-4; D is perhaps TRBD1 or TRBD2 (5 bases each). The CDR3 has 15 residues. Trimming shortened V by 5 bases and J by 0 bases, and 11 bases separated the two germline ends. Per the germline V gene, CDR1 is LNHDA and CDR2 is SQIVND (reference sequence). The CDR3 nucleotides read TGTGCCAGTAGTCGGGGCCCGGGAGCCAAAAACATTCAGTACTTC. This gives the protein CASSRGPGAKNIQYF.